The present T cell receptor beta chain was sequenced within a study of cytomegalovirus exposure and HLA in healthy donors. Germline V gene sequence: CDR1 SGHDT, CDR2 YYEEEE. The CDR3 contains 18 residues. The ends lost 4 bases at V and 0 bases at J; junction bases unmatched: 6. The PCR employed 60 Vbeta primers together with 13 Jbeta primers. Produced via immunoSEQ multiplex PCR; TCRdb's table is partial and in-frame only. The sample has 100,000 to 150,000 clones, more than 60% seen once. Sequencing was carried out using PBMCs. This clonotype was obtained from a woman aged 45-59 years in good health and CMV-seropositive. The V gene is TRBV5-6, the J gene TRBJ2-1, with 14 nucleotides matching TRBD2. The CDR3 loop reads CASSPRTSGRYSYNEQFF. The CDR3 DNA reads as TGTGCCAGCAGCCCTAGGACTAGCGGGAGGTACTCCTACAATGAGCAGTTCTTC.